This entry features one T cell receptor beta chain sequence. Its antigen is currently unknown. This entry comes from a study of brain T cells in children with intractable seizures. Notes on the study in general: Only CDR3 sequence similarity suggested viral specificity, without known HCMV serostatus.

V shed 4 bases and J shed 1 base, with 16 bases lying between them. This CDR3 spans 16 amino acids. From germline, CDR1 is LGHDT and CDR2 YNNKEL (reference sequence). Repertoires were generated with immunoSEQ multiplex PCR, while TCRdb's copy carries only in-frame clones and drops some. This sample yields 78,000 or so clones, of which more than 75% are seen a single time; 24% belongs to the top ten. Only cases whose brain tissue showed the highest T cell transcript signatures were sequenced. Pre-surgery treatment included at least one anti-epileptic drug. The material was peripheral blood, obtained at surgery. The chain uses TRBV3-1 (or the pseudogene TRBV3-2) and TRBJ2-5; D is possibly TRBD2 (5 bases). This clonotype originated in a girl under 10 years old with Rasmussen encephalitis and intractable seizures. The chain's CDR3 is CASSRRLNLIQETQYF. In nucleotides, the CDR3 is TGTGCCAGCAGCCGGCGACTAAACCTCATCCAAGAGACCCAGTACTTC.